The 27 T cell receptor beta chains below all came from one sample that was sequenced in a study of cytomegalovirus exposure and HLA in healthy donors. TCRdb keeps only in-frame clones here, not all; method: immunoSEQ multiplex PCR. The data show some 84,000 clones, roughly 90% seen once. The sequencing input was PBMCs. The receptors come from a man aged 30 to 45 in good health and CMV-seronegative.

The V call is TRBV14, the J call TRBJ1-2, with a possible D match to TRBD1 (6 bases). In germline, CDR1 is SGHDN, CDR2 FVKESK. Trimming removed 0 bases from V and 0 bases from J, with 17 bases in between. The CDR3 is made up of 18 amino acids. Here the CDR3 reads CASSQDFRTTGANYGYTF. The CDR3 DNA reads TGTGCCAGCAGCCAAGATTTTCGAACGACAGGAGCTAACTATGGCTACACCTTC.

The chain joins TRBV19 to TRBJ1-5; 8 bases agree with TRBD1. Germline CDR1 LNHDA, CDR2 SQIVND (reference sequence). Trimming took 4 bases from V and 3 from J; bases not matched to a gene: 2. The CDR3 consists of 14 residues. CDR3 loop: CASSRQGNNQPQHF. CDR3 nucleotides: TGTGCCAGTAGTAGACAGGGGAACAATCAGCCCCAGCATTTT.

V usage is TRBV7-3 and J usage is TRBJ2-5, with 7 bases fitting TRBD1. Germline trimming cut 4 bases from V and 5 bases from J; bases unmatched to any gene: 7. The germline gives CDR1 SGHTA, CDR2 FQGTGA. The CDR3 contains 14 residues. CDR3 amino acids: CASSSRTGSETQYF. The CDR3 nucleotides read TGTGCCAGCAGCTCTAGGACAGGTTCGGAGACCCAGTACTTC.

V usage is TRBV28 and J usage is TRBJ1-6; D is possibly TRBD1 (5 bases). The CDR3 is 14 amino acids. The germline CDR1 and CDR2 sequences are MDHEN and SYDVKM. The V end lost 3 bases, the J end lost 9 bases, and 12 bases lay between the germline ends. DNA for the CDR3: TGTGCCAGCAGTTTGACAGTGACCTCTTCACCCCTCCACTTT. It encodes CASSLTVTSSPLHF.

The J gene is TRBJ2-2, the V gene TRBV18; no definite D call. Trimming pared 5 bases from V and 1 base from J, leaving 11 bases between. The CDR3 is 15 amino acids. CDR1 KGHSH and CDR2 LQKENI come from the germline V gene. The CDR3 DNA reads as TGTGCCAGCTCATTAGTGACGGGGAACACCGGGGAGCTGTTTTTT. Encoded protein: CASSLVTGNTGELFF.

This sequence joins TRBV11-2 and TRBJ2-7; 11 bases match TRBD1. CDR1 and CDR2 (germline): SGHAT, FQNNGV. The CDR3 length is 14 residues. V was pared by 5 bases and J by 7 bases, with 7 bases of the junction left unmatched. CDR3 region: CASSIGQGAREQYF. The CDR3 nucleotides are TGTGCCAGCAGCATTGGACAGGGGGCGCGAGAGCAGTACTTC.

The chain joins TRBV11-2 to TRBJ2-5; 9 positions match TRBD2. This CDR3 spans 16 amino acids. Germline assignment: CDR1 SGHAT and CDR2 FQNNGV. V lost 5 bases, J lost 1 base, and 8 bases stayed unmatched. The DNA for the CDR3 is TGTGCCAGCAGCCCACTTAGCGGGGGCCCCCAAGAGACCCAGTACTTC. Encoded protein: CASSPLSGGPQETQYF.

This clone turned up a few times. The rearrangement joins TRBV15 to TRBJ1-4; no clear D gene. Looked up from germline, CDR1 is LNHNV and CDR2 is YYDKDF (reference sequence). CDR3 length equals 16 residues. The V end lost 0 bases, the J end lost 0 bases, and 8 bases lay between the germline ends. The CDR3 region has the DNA TGTGCCACCAGCAGAGATGCGGGCTCAACTAATGAAAAACTGTTTTTT. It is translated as CATSRDAGSTNEKLFF. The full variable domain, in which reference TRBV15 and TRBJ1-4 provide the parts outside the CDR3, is DAMVIQNPRYQVTQFGKPVTLSCSQTLNHNVMYWYQQKSSQAPKLLFHYYDKDFNNEADTPDNFQSRRPNTSFCFLDIRSPGLGDTAMYLCATSRDAGSTNEKLFFGSGTQLSVL.

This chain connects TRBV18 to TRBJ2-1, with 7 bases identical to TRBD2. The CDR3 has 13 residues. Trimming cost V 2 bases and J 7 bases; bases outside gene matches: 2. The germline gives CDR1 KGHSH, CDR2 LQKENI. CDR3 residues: CASSPVLANEQFF. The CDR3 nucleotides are TGTGCCAGCTCACCAGTACTAGCGAATGAGCAGTTCTTC.

CDR3 loop: CASSLGGTHPNEQFF. In nucleotides, the CDR3 is TGCGCCAGCAGCTTGGGCGGGACTCATCCCAATGAGCAGTTCTTC. The chain combines TRBV5-1 with TRBJ2-1, with a possible D match to TRBD2 (6 bases). Germline CDR1 reads SGHRS; CDR2 reads YFSETQ. The CDR3 length is 15 residues. V lost 0 bases and J 6 bases, leaving 13 bases between the germline ends.

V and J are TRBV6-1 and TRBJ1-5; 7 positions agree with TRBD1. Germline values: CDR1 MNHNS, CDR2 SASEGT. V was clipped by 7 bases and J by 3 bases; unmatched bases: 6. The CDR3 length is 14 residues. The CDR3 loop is CASTHDRVNQPQHF. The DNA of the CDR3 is TGTGCCAGCACCCACGACAGGGTCAATCAGCCCCAGCATTTT.

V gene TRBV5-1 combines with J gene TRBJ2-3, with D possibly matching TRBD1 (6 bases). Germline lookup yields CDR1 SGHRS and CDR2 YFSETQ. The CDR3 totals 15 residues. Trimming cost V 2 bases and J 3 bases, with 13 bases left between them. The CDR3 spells CASSFQGLRTDTQYF. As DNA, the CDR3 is TGCGCCAGCAGCTTCCAGGGGTTGAGAACAGATACGCAGTATTTT.

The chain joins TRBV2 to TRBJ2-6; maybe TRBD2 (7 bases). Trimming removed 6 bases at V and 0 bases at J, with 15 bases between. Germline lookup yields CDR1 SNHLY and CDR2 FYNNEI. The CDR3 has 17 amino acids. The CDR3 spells CASRIAGAVSGANVLTF. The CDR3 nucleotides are TGTGCCAGCAGGATCGCGGGGGCCGTCTCTGGGGCCAACGTCCTGACTTTC.

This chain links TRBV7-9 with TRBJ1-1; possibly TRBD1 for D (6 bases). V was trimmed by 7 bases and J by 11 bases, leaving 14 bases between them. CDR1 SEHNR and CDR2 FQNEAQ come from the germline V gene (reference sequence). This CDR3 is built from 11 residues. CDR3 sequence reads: CASTYQTGAFF. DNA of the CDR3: TGTGCCAGCACTTATCAGACAGGTGCTTTCTTT. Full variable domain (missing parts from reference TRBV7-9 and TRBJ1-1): DTGVSQNPRHKITKRGQNVTFRCDPISEHNRLYWYRQTLGQGPEFLTYFQNEAQLEKSRLLSDRFSAERPKGSFSTLEIQRTEQGDSAMYLCASTYQTGAFFGQGTRLTVV.

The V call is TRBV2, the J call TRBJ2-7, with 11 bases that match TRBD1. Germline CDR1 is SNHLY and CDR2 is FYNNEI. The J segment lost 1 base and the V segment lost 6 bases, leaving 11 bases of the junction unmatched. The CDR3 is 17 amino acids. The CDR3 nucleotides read TGTGCCAGCAGGGGACTACTGGACAGGGGGCAATCCTACGAGCAGTACTTC. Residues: CASRGLLDRGQSYEQYF.

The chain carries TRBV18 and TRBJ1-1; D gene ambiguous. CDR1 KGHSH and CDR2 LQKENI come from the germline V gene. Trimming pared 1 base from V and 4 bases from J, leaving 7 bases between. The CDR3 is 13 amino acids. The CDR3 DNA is TGTGCCAGCTCACCACTGGGCTCCACTGAAGCTTTCTTT. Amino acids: CASSPLGSTEAFF.

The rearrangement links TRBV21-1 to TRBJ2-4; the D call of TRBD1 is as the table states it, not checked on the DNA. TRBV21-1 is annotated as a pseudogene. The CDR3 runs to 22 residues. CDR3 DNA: TGTGCCAGCAGCTTACCGGGACAGGAAAACCAACAAGGCTCCCTAGCCAAAAACATTCAGTACTTC. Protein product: CASSLPGQENQQGSLAKNIQYF.

CDR3 coding DNA: TGCGCCAGCAGTGGCCTGACAGGAGTCCAAGAGACCCAGTACTTC. It encodes CASSGLTGVQETQYF. The chain joins TRBV10-2 to TRBJ2-5, with a tentative D call TRBD1 (6 bases). Germline V gene data show CDR1 as WSHSY and CDR2 as SAAADI. The germline V and J ends were trimmed by 4 bases and 1 base, with 13 bases remaining between them. The CDR3 sequence is 15 residues long.

The CDR3 here is CASSLSKGAASGYTF. CDR3 nucleotides: TGTGCCAGCAGTTTATCGAAAGGGGCGGCCAGTGGCTACACCTTC. The V gene is TRBV27, the J gene TRBJ1-2; D is perhaps TRBD1 (5 bases). The CDR3 runs to 15 residues. Trimming removed 0 bases from V and 7 bases from J, with 15 bases in between. In germline, CDR1 is MNHEY, CDR2 SMNVEV (reference sequence).

In DNA, the CDR3 is TGTGCCAGCAGACTTAGACAGACAGCTAACTATGGCTACACCTTC. This translates into CASRLRQTANYGYTF. The chain employs TRBV28 and TRBJ1-2, with D perhaps TRBD1 (5 bases). This CDR3 comprises 15 residues. V lost 6 bases, J lost 0 bases, and 14 bases lay in between. Germline V gene sequence: CDR1 MDHEN, CDR2 SYDVKM.

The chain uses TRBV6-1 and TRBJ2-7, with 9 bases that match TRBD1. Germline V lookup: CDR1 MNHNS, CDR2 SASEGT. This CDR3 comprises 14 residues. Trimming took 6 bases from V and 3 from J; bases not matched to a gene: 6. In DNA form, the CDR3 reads TGTGCCAGCAGATTACAGGGGGCTGGCTACGAGCAGTACTTC. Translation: CASRLQGAGYEQYF.

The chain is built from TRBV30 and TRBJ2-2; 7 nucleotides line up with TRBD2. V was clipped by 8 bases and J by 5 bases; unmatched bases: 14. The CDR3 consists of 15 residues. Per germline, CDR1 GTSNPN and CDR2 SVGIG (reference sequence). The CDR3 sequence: CAQGSGGSWTGELFF. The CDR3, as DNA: TGTGCCCAGGGTTCGGGCGGGAGTTGGACCGGGGAGCTGTTTTTT.

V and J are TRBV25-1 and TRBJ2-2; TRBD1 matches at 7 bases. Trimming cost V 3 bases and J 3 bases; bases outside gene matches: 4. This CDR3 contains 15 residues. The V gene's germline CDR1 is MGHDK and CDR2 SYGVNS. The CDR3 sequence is CASSDDRAHTGELFF. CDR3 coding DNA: TGTGCCAGCAGTGACGACAGGGCGCACACCGGGGAGCTGTTTTTT.

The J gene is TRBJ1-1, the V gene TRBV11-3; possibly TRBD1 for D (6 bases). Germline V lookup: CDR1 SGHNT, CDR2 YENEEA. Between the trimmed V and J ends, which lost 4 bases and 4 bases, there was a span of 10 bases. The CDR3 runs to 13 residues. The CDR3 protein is CASSSARGTEAFF. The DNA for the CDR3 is TGTGCCAGCAGCTCTGCCAGGGGCACTGAAGCTTTCTTT.

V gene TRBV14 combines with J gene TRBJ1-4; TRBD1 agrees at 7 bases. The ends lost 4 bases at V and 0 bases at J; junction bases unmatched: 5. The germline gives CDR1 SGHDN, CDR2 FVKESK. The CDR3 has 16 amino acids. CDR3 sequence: CASSRGTVTTNEKLFF. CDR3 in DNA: TGTGCCAGCAGCCGGGGGACAGTCACAACTAATGAAAAACTGTTTTTT.

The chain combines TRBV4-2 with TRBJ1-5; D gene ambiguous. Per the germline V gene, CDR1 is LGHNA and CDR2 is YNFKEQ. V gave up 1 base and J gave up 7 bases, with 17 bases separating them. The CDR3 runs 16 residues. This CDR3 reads CASSQVRGGVWQPQHF. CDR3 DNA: TGTGCCAGCAGCCAAGTGCGGGGTGGTGTATGGCAGCCCCAGCATTTT.

The CDR3 DNA reads TGTGCCAGCAGCCCAACGCATCCTAGCGGTGAGCAGTTCTTC. Translating it yields CASSPTHPSGEQFF. The chain is built from TRBV7-3 and TRBJ2-1; 7 bases agree with TRBD2. The CDR3 has 14 residues. CDR1 is SGHTA and CDR2 is FQGTGA in the germline V gene. J lost 9 bases, V lost 5 bases, and 10 bases had no gene match. The variable domain in full, with the rest retrieved from reference TRBV7-3 and TRBJ2-1, is GAGVSQTPSNKVTEKGKYVELRCDPISGHTALYWYRQSLGQGPEFLIYFQGTGAADDSGLPNDRFFAVRPEGSVSTLKIQRTERGDSAVYLCASSPTHPSGEQFFGPGTRLTVL.